This TCR beta chain was sequenced during a study of blood T cells in healthy people across ages. In regard to this clonotype: The target antigen is unknown.

The study's findings and limits: Estimates drawn from one million T cells were deemed to understate diversity.

The germline gives CDR1 LGHNA, CDR2 YSLEER. The V gene lost 0 bases and the J gene lost 2 bases, with 5 bases spanning the gap. The CDR3 consists of 13 residues. Through a sample-barcoded 5' primer and a J-beta primer mix, a second PCR was run for about 6 to 12 cycles. In TCRdb, the 5' RACE reads were re-called with MiXCR into one record per CDR3 protein. Of about 670,000 distinct CDR3 sequences in the sample, 52% were seen once. Staff drew around 10 milliliters of peripheral blood from each donor. What was sequenced was blood. The chain uses TRBV4-3 and TRBJ2-7; D is ambiguous. This TCR was recovered from a woman older than 75 in good health. CDR3 loop: CASSQDVPYEQYF. The CDR3 bases are TGCGCCAGCAGCCAAGACGTACCCTACGAGCAGTACTTC.